In this sample, the clone carrying this T cell receptor (beta chain) turned up many times. The antigen remains undetermined. Clinical symptoms, serum thyroxine and TRAb, thyroid ultrasound and orbital computed tomography together formed the diagnostic basis. These data belong to a study of T cells in Graves' hyperthyroidism and ophthalmopathy. Amplification of TCR beta CDR3 regions used RNA as the template. During a first-round RT-PCR of the TCR CDR3, the HTBI primer set was used. In TCRdb, the multiplex PCR reads were re-called with MiXCR into one record per CDR3 protein. The sample gives 600,000 to 700,000 distinct CDR3 sequences, roughly 14% of which show up once; about 4.5% is in the top ten. V trimming: 6 bases; J trimming: 5 bases; junction bases outside the gene matches: 6. The CDR3 covers 13 residues. The study, taken as a whole, reports: Stable hyperthyroidism and ophthalmopathy were separated using 13 V-J signatures.

The sequence came from a woman in her 40s with Graves' ophthalmopathy. The chain couples TRBV12-3 or TRBV12-4 to TRBJ1-2; 7 bases align to TRBD1. Source material: blood. CDR3 protein: CASRTGQAYGYTF. Written as DNA, the CDR3 is TGTGCCAGCAGGACCGGACAGGCGTATGGCTACACCTTC.